These 16 T cell receptor beta chains share one sample of origin, sequenced in a study of CD8+ T cells in alopecia areata. Sequencing templates came from extracted RNA that was reverse transcribed into cDNA. Assay: immunoSEQ multiplex PCR; the TCRdb copy retains only in-frame clones and omits some. This table has 90,000 to 100,000 clones, roughly two fifths appearing once. The source material was CD4+ T cells sorted from blood. These receptors were taken from a human donor with alopecia areata.

The chain has TRBV27 and TRBJ2-5; D not certain. Germline values: CDR1 MNHEY, CDR2 SMNVEV (reference sequence). V was shortened by 4 bases and J by 3 bases, with 9 bases between the two germline ends. The CDR3 has 13 amino acids. In DNA, the CDR3 is TGTGCCAGCAGTTCCCGGGCAAAAGAGACCCAGTACTTC. It codes for CASSSRAKETQYF.

In this sample, this clone turned up many times. The gene calls are TRBV7-9 and TRBJ2-3; D unclear. The CDR3 is 14 residues long. The V end was cut by 5 bases, the J end by 0 bases, with 9 bases between. Per germline, CDR1 SEHNR and CDR2 FQNEAQ (reference sequence). The CDR3 here is CASSEAQSTDTQYF. CDR3 nucleotides: TGTGCCAGCAGCGAGGCCCAAAGCACAGATACGCAGTATTTT.

The chain is built from TRBV30 and TRBJ1-2; D remains unclear. The germline V gene has CDR1 GTSNPN and CDR2 SVGIG (reference sequence). Deletions cut 0 bases from V and 2 bases from J, with 13 bases between. The CDR3 is 15 amino acids. CDR3 nucleotide sequence: TGTGCCTGGAGTGTAATGCCCACCCCAAACTATGGCTACACCTTC. It is translated as CAWSVMPTPNYGYTF.

This chain uses TRBV7-9 with TRBJ2-1, with D possibly TRBD2 on 5 matching bases. Germline V gene lookup returns CDR1 SEHNR and CDR2 FQNEAQ (reference sequence). V lost 8 bases to trimming and J lost 10 bases, with 9 bases between them. The CDR3 contains 10 residues. The CDR3 sequence is CASATREQFF. The CDR3 DNA follows: TGTGCCAGCGCAACTAGGGAGCAGTTCTTC.

This clone was picked up a small number of times. The chain employs TRBV29-1 and TRBJ1-3; no reliable D call. This CDR3 comprises 12 residues. Per germline, CDR1 SQVTM and CDR2 ANQGSEA. Trimming took 3 bases from V and 3 from J, leaving 6 bases between them. DNA of the CDR3: TGCAGCGTTGACCTCGGTGGAAACACCATATATTTT. Translating it yields CSVDLGGNTIYF.

The genes are TRBV5-1 and TRBJ2-7; possible D gene TRBD1, 5 bases. Trimming cost V 3 bases and J 5 bases, with 21 bases left between them. Germline lookup yields CDR1 SGHRS and CDR2 YFSETQ. The CDR3 is made up of 16 amino acids. The CDR3: CASSYYSKGSGNEQYF. The CDR3, as DNA: TGCGCCAGCAGCTACTACTCAAAGGGGTCAGGGAACGAGCAGTACTTC. Filled out from reference TRBV5-1 and TRBJ2-7, the complete variable domain reads KAGVTQTPRYLIKTRGQQVTLSCSPISGHRSVSWYQQTPGQGLQFLFEYFSETQRNKGNFPGRFSGRQFSNSRSEMNVSTLELGDSALYLCASSYYSKGSGNEQYFGPGTRLTVT.

The V and J genes are TRBV7-2 and TRBJ2-7; perhaps TRBD2 as D (5 bases). CDR3 size: 14 residues. Per germline, CDR1 SGHTA and CDR2 FQGNSA. V lost 3 bases and J 7 bases, leaving 16 bases between the germline ends. The CDR3, as DNA: TGTGCCAGCAGCTTGGTGGCTGGGAGCAAGGAGCAGTACTTC. Translation: CASSLVAGSKEQYF.

In this sample, this clone turned up a few times. The rearrangement uses TRBV7-2 and TRBJ1-5; D uncertain. Trimming left V 1 base short and J 8 bases short, with 18 bases between. The CDR3 consists of 16 residues. Germline V lookup: CDR1 SGHTA, CDR2 FQGNSA. CDR3 loop: CASSLVGTGAGEPQHF. CDR3 DNA: TGTGCCAGCAGCTTAGTCGGCACGGGAGCCGGGGAGCCCCAGCATTTT.

This clone came up a few times. This chain links TRBV7-3 with TRBJ2-7, with 8 positions matching TRBD1. The CDR3 loop spans 13 amino acids. Germline CDR1 is SGHTA and CDR2 is FQGTGA. Unmatched junction bases numbered 2, after V lost 5 bases and J lost 2 bases. The CDR3, as DNA: TGTGCCAGCAGCCAACAGGGGGCCTACGAGCAGTACTTC. This gives the protein CASSQQGAYEQYF. The whole variable domain, remainder taken from reference TRBV7-3 and TRBJ2-7, is GAGVSQTPSNKVTEKGKYVELRCDPISGHTALYWYRQSLGQGPEFLIYFQGTGAADDSGLPNDRFFAVRPEGSVSTLKIQRTERGDSAVYLCASSQQGAYEQYFGPGTRLTVT.

This clone was recorded a few times. The rearrangement joins TRBV19 to TRBJ2-6; TRBD2 aligns across 9 bases. The CDR3 is 15 residues long. Unmatched junction bases numbered 5, after V lost 9 bases and J lost 2 bases. Germline V CDR1 and CDR2: LNHDA, SQIVND (reference sequence). CDR3 nucleotides: TGTGCCAGCATAGCGGGGGCAGCTGGGGCCAACGTCCTGACTTTC. Translation: CASIAGAAGANVLTF.

The chain has TRBV30 and TRBJ1-5; no clear D gene. Between the trimmed V and J ends, which lost 0 bases and 0 bases, there was a span of 3 bases. CDR1 GTSNPN and CDR2 SVGIG come from the germline V gene (reference sequence). This CDR3 is built from 13 residues. This chain's CDR3 is CAWSVNSNQPQHF. As DNA, the CDR3 is TGTGCCTGGAGTGTAAATAGCAATCAGCCCCAGCATTTT.

As regards this clone: The same CDR3 can be traced to other DNA sequences in this sample. This chain connects TRBV9 to TRBJ2-5, with a tentative D call TRBD2 (6 bases). V gave up 2 bases and J gave up 5 bases, with 13 bases separating them. Germline V gene sequence: CDR1 SGDLS, CDR2 YYNGEE. This CDR3 is 14 amino acids long. Here the CDR3 reads CASSVGLSGETQYF. In DNA form, the CDR3 reads TGTGCCAGCAGCGTGGGACTCTCCGGGGAGACCCAGTACTTC.

The chain couples TRBV5-1 to TRBJ2-2, with D unresolved. CDR1 SGHRS and CDR2 YFSETQ come from the germline V gene. CDR3 size: 12 residues. Deletions cut 3 bases from V and 0 bases from J, with 0 bases between. The CDR3: CASSSNTGELFF. CDR3 in DNA: TGCGCCAGCAGCTCGAACACCGGGGAGCTGTTTTTT.

This clone was seen more than once but under ten times. The rearrangement links TRBV14 to TRBJ2-2, with 7 bases matching TRBD1. The trim removed 3 bases at V and 0 bases at J, leaving 7 bases unmatched. Germline values: CDR1 SGHDN, CDR2 FVKESK. The CDR3 is 17 residues long. The CDR3, as DNA: TGTGCCAGCAGCCAGAGGACAGGCCCGGCGAACACCGGGGAGCTGTTTTTT. Its translation: CASSQRTGPANTGELFF. The complete variable domain, with remaining parts taken from reference TRBV14 and TRBJ2-2, reads EAGVTQFPSHSVIEKGQTVTLRCDPISGHDNLYWYRRVMGKEIKFLLHFVKESKQDESGMPNNRFLAERTGGTYSTLKVQPAELEDSGVYFCASSQRTGPANTGELFFGEGSRLTVL.

This clone has only a few counts. This chain joins TRBV4-1 and TRBJ1-5; 7 bases match TRBD1. The CDR3 totals 15 residues. The trim removed 7 bases at V and 4 bases at J, leaving 10 bases unmatched. CDR1 is MGHRA and CDR2 is YSYEKL in the germline V gene. CDR3 sequence (DNA): TGCGCCAGCACGCAGACAGGGTTGGGGAATCAGCCCCAGCATTTT. Its translation: CASTQTGLGNQPQHF.

This clone came up a few times. This chain joins TRBV14 and TRBJ2-1, with unresolved D. V was cut by 0 bases and J by 7 bases, with 13 bases left in between. In germline, CDR1 is SGHDN, CDR2 FVKESK. The CDR3 extends over 15 amino acids. CDR3 residues: CASSQDTGPLNEQFF. CDR3 nucleotides: TGTGCCAGCAGCCAAGACACGGGCCCCTTGAATGAGCAGTTCTTC. The entire variable domain, with the rest obtained from reference TRBV14 and TRBJ2-1, is as follows: EAGVTQFPSHSVIEKGQTVTLRCDPISGHDNLYWYRRVMGKEIKFLLHFVKESKQDESGMPNNRFLAERTGGTYSTLKVQPAELEDSGVYFCASSQDTGPLNEQFFGPGTRLTVL.